This T cell receptor beta chain was captured in a study of CD8+ T cells in alopecia areata. Stated treatment: oral pan-JAK inhibitor, 5-10 mg twice daily. The CDR3 contains 14 residues. V was pared by 0 bases and J by 2 bases, with 6 bases between. The germline CDR1 and CDR2 sequences are SGHRS and YFSETQ. Following extraction, RNA underwent reverse transcription to cDNA, which served as the sequencing template. TCRdb keeps only in-frame clones here, not all; method: immunoSEQ multiplex PCR. The sample lists more than 150,000 clones, 58% occurring once. The source was CD8+ T cells sorted from blood, collected at week 24, from a patient treated with tofacitinib. The chain uses TRBV5-1 and TRBJ2-1; no clear D gene. The TCR was taken from a human donor with alopecia areata. The CDR3 loop is CASSLETAYNEQFF. CDR3 coding DNA: TGCGCCAGCAGCTTGGAAACTGCCTACAATGAGCAGTTCTTC. The full variable domain, rest sourced from reference TRBV5-1 and TRBJ2-1, is KAGVTQTPRYLIKTRGQQVTLSCSPISGHRSVSWYQQTPGQGLQFLFEYFSETQRNKGNFPGRFSGRQFSNSRSEMNVSTLELGDSALYLCASSLETAYNEQFFGPGTRLTVL.